These T cell receptor beta chains were read from a single sample in a study of radiation and T cells in renal cell carcinoma. The method was immunoSEQ multiplex PCR; TCRdb's version includes in-frame clones alone and lacks a portion of them. The data show around 170,000 clones, 88% seen once. Sequencing was performed on blood, taken from a patient whose treatment included radiotherapy and nephrectomy. Receptors were obtained from a woman aged 50 to 65 with renal cell carcinoma. CDR3s include the opening cysteine and the closing phenylalanine or tryptophan. The D gene is left open where the match is weak. Some rows have no size entry. The others give once, few or many, or a class for an expanded clone.

cdr3_nt cdr3_aa j_call clone_size d_call v_call
TGCGCCAGCAGCTCGTTCCCCAGGGGGCTCACAGATACGCAGTATTTT CASSSFPRGLTDTQYF TRBJ2-3 few TRBD1 TRBV5-1
TGTGCCAGCAGCCTCTCAGGGGGACAAGAGACCCAGTACTTC CASSLSGGQETQYF TRBJ2-5 NA TRBD1 TRBV4-2
TGTGCCAGCAGCATGCGTAGCGGGGGGGTTGGGACCCAGTACTTC CASSMRSGGVGTQYF TRBJ2-5 NA TRBD2 TRBV7-2
TGTGCCAGCAGCCGGGGCGTTAACACTGAAGCTTTCTTT CASSRGVNTEAFF TRBJ1-1 NA NA TRBV16
TGTGCCAGCAAACCACAGGAGAACACTGAAGCTTTCTTT CASKPQENTEAFF TRBJ1-1 NA NA TRBV7-9
TGTGCCAGCGGAAACGGGGTACAAGAGACGAGGGGCGAGCAGTACTTC CASGNGVQETRGEQYF TRBJ2-7 once NA TRBV2
TGCGCCAGCAGCTCTCGACTAGCGGGGAGGGAGGTGGCAGATACGCAGTATTTT CASSSRLAGREVADTQYF TRBJ2-3 NA TRBD2 TRBV5-1
TGTGCCAGCAGCTTAAGTGGGGGTCTGAACACTGAAGCTTTCTTT CASSLSGGLNTEAFF TRBJ1-1 NA NA TRBV7-3
TGTGCCAGCAGCTTACCGACAGGAACCTACAATGAACAGTTCTTC CASSLPTGTYNEQFF TRBJ2-1 once NA TRBV5-4
TGTGCCAGCAGTAAAGGGCAGGGACTTGGTAACGAGCAGTACTTC CASSKGQGLGNEQYF TRBJ2-7 NA NA TRBV6-1
TGTGCCAGCAGGGACGGGCCCCACACTGAAGCTTTCTTT CASRDGPHTEAFF TRBJ1-1 NA NA TRBV6-5
TGTGCCAGCAGGATATATGACAGGGACTTCTCCGAGCAGTACTTC CASRIYDRDFSEQYF TRBJ2-7 once NA TRBV6-1
TGTGCCAGCAGCGCGCGTGGAGGGGGCAAACCTTCTGGGGCCAACGTCCTGACTTTC CASSARGGGKPSGANVLTF TRBJ2-6 NA NA TRBV9
TGTGCCAGCTCACCCGGTACAGTGGTTCTGGGACAGCCCCAGCATTTT CASSPGTVVLGQPQHF TRBJ1-5 NA NA TRBV18
TGTGCCAGATCCCGGCTGGGGGAGACCCAGTACTTC CARSRLGETQYF TRBJ2-5 NA NA TRBV30
TGTGCCAGCAGCTTAGTAGGGGAGACTGAAGCTTTCTTT CASSLVGETEAFF TRBJ1-1 NA NA TRBV7-9
TGCGCCAGCAGCTTGGCGGAGGGAATCTCTGGAAACACCATATATTTT CASSLAEGISGNTIYF TRBJ1-3 NA NA TRBV5-1
TGTGCCAGCAGCTTAAGCCGGGGCTCCTACGAGCAGTACTTC CASSLSRGSYEQYF TRBJ2-7 NA NA TRBV7-3
TGTGCCAGCAGCCCATTAGGGAGCGGGGGGGTAACTGAGCAGTTCTTC CASSPLGSGGVTEQFF TRBJ2-1 NA TRBD2 TRBV13
TGTGCCAGCACCCTCGGAGGGTACACAGATACGCAGTATTTT CASTLGGYTDTQYF TRBJ2-3 NA NA TRBV7-2
TGCGCCAGCAGCTTGGAGCCAGGGGATTATAATGAAAAACTGTTTTTT CASSLEPGDYNEKLFF TRBJ1-4 NA NA TRBV5-1
TGTGCCAGCTCACCCACAATGGGTGTTTACACTGAAGCTTTCTTT CASSPTMGVYTEAFF TRBJ1-1 NA NA TRBV18
TGTGCCAGCAGTGAGGGACCCAATCAGCCCCAGCATTTT CASSEGPNQPQHF TRBJ1-5 NA NA TRBV6-4
TGCGCAACCCAAAGGGTAGGAGGAAACACCATATATTTT CATQRVGGNTIYF TRBJ1-3 once NA TRBV4-1
TGTGCCAGTACCGCCCCCCTTGGTCAGCCCCAGCATTTT CASTAPLGQPQHF TRBJ1-5 NA NA TRBV19
TGTGCCAGCAGCTACATAGCGGGGGGGAGCGGTGAGCAGTTCTTC CASSYIAGGSGEQFF TRBJ2-1 NA TRBD2 TRBV14
TGTGCCAGCAGCGTCACCCCAGGGTCCGATGGCTACACCTTC CASSVTPGSDGYTF TRBJ1-2 NA NA TRBV9
TGTGCTAGTGGTTGGATGACAGGTAGCTCCTATAATTCACCCCTCCACTTT CASGWMTGSSYNSPLHF TRBJ1-6 NA NA TRBV12-5
TGTGCCAGCAGCGCAGGGGAGGGGCTCGGTGACTATGGCTACACCTTC CASSAGEGLGDYGYTF TRBJ1-2 NA NA TRBV7-8
TGTGCCAGCAGCCATCCCCAAACACGGGACAGGGGGCCTAGCAATCAGCCCCAGCATTTT CASSHPQTRDRGPSNQPQHF TRBJ1-5 once TRBD1 TRBV14
TGTGCCAGCAGCAAGGGCCCCCCAGATACGCAGTATTTT CASSKGPPDTQYF TRBJ2-3 NA NA TRBV11-1
TGTGCCAGCAGCAAAGGAGGACAGGGGTGGTTTAGCAATCAGCCCCAGCATTTT CASSKGGQGWFSNQPQHF TRBJ1-5 NA NA TRBV21-1
TGTGCCAGCAGTTTCCGGACAGTAGCCTCCTATAATTCACCCCTCCACTTT CASSFRTVASYNSPLHF TRBJ1-6 NA NA TRBV27
TGTGCCAGCAGCGGGCGGGACAGTTTGGAGCCCCAGCATTTT CASSGRDSLEPQHF TRBJ1-5 NA TRBD1 TRBV7-6
TGTGCCAGCAGTATTATGGGTCTAGAGCCCACAGATACGCAGTATTTT CASSIMGLEPTDTQYF TRBJ2-3 NA NA TRBV7-9
TGTGCCAGCAGCTCCAGACAGGGCAGGGGAAATTCACCCCTCCACTTT CASSSRQGRGNSPLHF TRBJ1-6 NA TRBD1 TRBV7-2
TGTGCCAGCAGCCTCCAAAGCCGGGACAGGGGGGGAAGCAAGCAGTACTTC CASSLQSRDRGGSKQYF TRBJ2-7 NA TRBD1 TRBV7-2
TGTGCCACCAGCAGGGGACAGGGGGTAGGCAATCAGCCCCAGCATTTT CATSRGQGVGNQPQHF TRBJ1-5 NA TRBD1 TRBV15
TGTGCCAGCAGCTTCCGGGACGTAGTTCCTGAAAAACTGTTTTTT CASSFRDVVPEKLFF TRBJ1-4 NA NA TRBV5-6
TGTGCCAGCAGCGGCCGCGCCCGGGGCTGGGCCAACGTCCTGACTTTC CASSGRARGWANVLTF TRBJ2-6 NA NA TRBV7-9